This paragraph covers one TCR beta chain sequence. Its antigen remains undetermined. Nothing much larger sits one base from this clone, and base qualities are not available. Collaborating institutions collected whole blood in K2EDTA tubes following their own protocols. For TCRbeta analysis, collaborators shipped samples in one of three forms: frozen whole blood, isolated PBMCs, or DNA extracted from either of those sample types. Sequences MDHEN (CDR1) and SYDVKM (CDR2) are obtained from the germline V gene. Unmatched junction bases come to 9, with V trimmed by 5 bases and J by 0 bases. From the cysteine through the phenylalanine, the CDR3 covers 16 amino acids. Only CDR3 DNA is held: 48 bases, read in frame from base 1. The immunoSEQ Assay, a bias-controlled multiplex PCR, was used to amplify TCRbeta CDR3 regions from genomic DNA. In the paper's pipeline: Within the assay, amplification of reference gene primers was used to estimate how many nucleated cells each sample contained. To quantify the absolute abundance of each unique TCRbeta CDR3 rearrangement, sequence reads were collapsed and filtered. For each sample, productive Simpson clonality was calculated as the square root of Simpson's diversity index over productive rearrangements. TCRdb took this table from immuneACCESS and kept in-frame rearrangements with V and J called. Such tables lack part of the clones; where checked against another copy, unresolved V genes explain under half of the gap, and the rest is unexplained. V and J calls and clone size are as listed in that table; D and trimming were resolved from the DNA. This sample lists hundreds of thousands of clones; about 85% were detected once. The leading ten clones occupy approximately 3.6% of the sample.

The data are from a study of blood T cell repertoires in COVID-19 (dated by TCRdb to 2020 to 2022). Describing the broader study: Samples covering the acute and convalescent phases of COVID-19 were provided by collaborators in the United States, Italy and Spain. The prospective study material was composed of cDNA or gDNA derived from T cells, B-cell-depleted T cells, or PBMCs. Deeply sampled blood TCRbeta repertoires from subjects exposed to, actively infected with, or recovered from COVID-19 were included in the dataset. A freely available public database, intended as a resource for researchers studying the immune response to SARS-CoV-2, is where the repertoires were released. The samples were drawn from the first 160 participants of the ongoing ImmuneRACE study and from 1,200 or so subjects provided by 6 global collaborators. The sample metadata nearly always contained a de-identified subject ID, COVID-19 status, age in years and sex. Where available, HLA class I and class II types were taken from metadata supplied by the sample provider and were not determined by assay-based typing. Overall results and qualifications from the work: Clinical and demographic metadata were provided uncurated, with the amount varying by source and participant.

Recombination connected TRBV28 to TRBJ2-7; the central 8 bases match TRBD2. The receptor's source is a woman aged 18-29 years with acute or convalescent COVID-19. Sequencing was done on a sample of peripheral blood. This receptor carries the CDR3 CASSRGGAVTSYEQYF. The nucleotide sequence is given as TGTGCCAGCAGTCGGGGGGGAGCGGTTACCTCCTACGAGCAGTACTTC.